Sequencing of this T cell receptor beta chain was carried out in a study of T-cell reconstitution after alpha-beta-depleted transplantation in children. The library targeted TCRbeta and was prepared with unique molecular identifiers. One entry per CDR3 protein results from TCRdb running MiXCR on the PCR reads. The data hold almost 400,000 distinct CDR3 sequences, with roughly 20% observed a single time. CDR1 is SNHLY, CDR2 FYNNEI, per germline. The CDR3 contains 14 residues. V lost 7 bases and J lost 0, with 13 bases in between. The material sequenced was PBMCs from the stem cell graft donor, taken from the stem cell graft. This TCR derives from a human donor who donated a stem cell graft to a child with acute myeloid leukemia. The chain joins TRBV2 to TRBJ2-7; possible D gene TRBD2, 5 bases. The CDR3 reads CASTTRTSSYEQYF. The CDR3 DNA is TGTGCCAGCACCACGAGGACTTCCTCCTACGAGCAGTACTTC. Looking up the rest from reference TRBV2 and TRBJ2-7 gives the full variable domain: EPEVTQTPSHQVTQMGQEVILRCVPISNHLYFYWYRQILGQKVEFLVSFYNNEISEKSEIFDDQFSVERPDGSNFTLKIRSTKLEDSAMYFCASTTRTSSYEQYFGPGTRLTVT.